The 4 T cell receptor beta chains below come from one sample, sequenced in a study of Graves' ophthalmopathy and Graves' hyperthyroidism. Amplification of TCR beta CDR3 regions used RNA transcripts. HTBI primers were employed in first-round RT-PCR, then a second-round multiplex PCR followed. MiXCR, applied by TCRdb to the multiplex PCR reads, yields one record per CDR3 protein. The sample has 200,000 to 250,000 distinct CDR3 sequences; around 42% are singletons. Material for sequencing was peripheral blood. The receptors derive from an adult man with Graves' ophthalmopathy.

The V call is TRBV9, the J call TRBJ2-7; the D gene is possibly TRBD2 (5 bases). Germline V gene data show CDR1 as SGDLS and CDR2 as YYNGEE. The CDR3 extends over 13 amino acids. V lost 0 bases, J lost 4 bases, and 8 bases lay in between. CDR3 nucleotides: TGTGCCAGCAGCGTAGGCGGGCGGTACGAGCAGTACTTC. As protein: CASSVGGRYEQYF.

The gene calls are TRBV10-2 and TRBJ2-7; D may be TRBD2 (6 bases). Between the trimmed V and J ends, which lost 7 bases and 4 bases, there was a span of 17 bases. CDR1 WSHSY and CDR2 SAAADI come from the germline V gene. This CDR3 is built from 14 residues. As DNA, the CDR3 is TGCGCCAGCAAGCAAGCGGAGGGATTATACGAGCAGTACTTC. It translates to CASKQAEGLYEQYF.

This chain connects TRBV2 to TRBJ1-3; maybe TRBD1 (5 bases). CDR3 length equals 14 residues. Germline V lookup: CDR1 SNHLY, CDR2 FYNNEI. V was trimmed by 3 bases and J by 5 bases, leaving 11 bases between them. This chain's CDR3 is CASSESGFRNTIYF. CDR3 DNA sequence: TGTGCCAGCAGTGAGTCAGGGTTTAGAAACACCATATATTTT.

Concerning this clonotype itself: A read error may produce the germline difference seen at one junction end. This chain links TRBV7-6 with TRBJ2-5; 8 nucleotides align to TRBD2. This CDR3 contains 16 residues. The germline V gene encodes CDR1 SGHVS and CDR2 FNYEAQ. The CDR3 DNA is TGTGCCAGCAGCTTAGCTCTTTTCGGGGGGGCAGAGGCCCAGTACTTC. Its translation: CASSLALFGGAEAQYF.